Listed here are 3 T cell receptor beta chains from one sample, sequenced in a study of cytotoxic CD8 clonotypes in ibrutinib-treated CLL. Only in-frame clones appear in the TCRdb table, and some are missing; sequencing was by immunoSEQ multiplex PCR. The sample comprises some 35,000 clones, about two thirds of which are singletons, and 16% rests with the top ten. The sample was PBMCs, taken at disease progression, from a patient treated with ibrutinib. All receptors derive from a human donor with chronic lymphocytic leukemia.

This chain connects TRBV6-5 to TRBJ1-4; unclear D gene. The ends were cut back, 2 bases at V and 5 bases at J, with 12 bases in the middle. The germline CDR1 and CDR2 sequences are MNHEY and SVGAGI. The CDR3 has 15 amino acids. CDR3 nucleotides: TGTGCCAGCAGTTACGGGGTACAGAGCAATGAAAAACTGTTTTTT. Protein: CASSYGVQSNEKLFF.

The V call is TRBV6-6, the J call TRBJ1-1, with TRBD1 identical over 9 bases. With V trimmed by 6 bases and J by 5 bases, 7 bases remained unmatched. Germline V gene lookup returns CDR1 MNHNY and CDR2 SVGAGI (reference sequence). The CDR3 length is 14 residues. The CDR3 coding sequence is TGTGCCAGCAGACTACAGGGGGCGAAGACTGAAGCTTTCTTT. It is translated as CASRLQGAKTEAFF.

This clone was observed a handful of times. The chain joins TRBV10-3 to TRBJ2-5; TRBD2 is a possible D gene (6 bases). Trimming stripped 6 bases from V and 3 bases from J, with 17 bases between. In germline, CDR1 is ENHRY, CDR2 SYGVKD. The length of the CDR3 is 15 residues. CDR3 sequence: CAISNRLEGEETQYF. As DNA, the CDR3 is TGTGCCATCAGCAACAGGTTGGAGGGTGAAGAGACCCAGTACTTC.